The 13 T cell receptor beta chains in this list originate from one sample, sequenced in a study of T cell responses to AZD1222 COVID-19 vaccine. Generated by immunoSEQ multiplex PCR, the TCRdb table keeps only in-frame clones and is missing some. The sample has some 30,000 clones; about nine tenths are singletons. Sequencing used peripheral blood, obtained 28 days after the second AZD1222 dose. The receptor source for this set is an adult who received the AZD1222 COVID-19 vaccine.

V and J are TRBV19 and TRBJ1-5, with TRBD1 matching over 7 bases. From germline, CDR1 is LNHDA and CDR2 SQIVND (reference sequence). V was clipped by 5 bases and J by 4 bases; unmatched bases: 8. This CDR3 has 15 residues. As DNA, the CDR3 is TGTGCCAGTAGTGCCCAGGGCAGGGGGAATCAGCCCCAGCATTTT. Amino acid sequence: CASSAQGRGNQPQHF.

V is TRBV5-5 and J is TRBJ1-2, with D perhaps matching TRBD1 (6 bases). Deletions cut 1 base from V and 1 base from J, with 11 bases between. The CDR3 is made up of 15 amino acids. The V gene's germline CDR1 is SGHKS and CDR2 YYEKEE (reference sequence). This chain's CDR3 is CASSLNQGINYGYTF. The CDR3 DNA reads as TGTGCCAGCAGCTTGAACCAGGGGATTAACTATGGCTACACCTTC.

This chain connects TRBV18 to TRBJ2-3; possible D gene TRBD2, 5 bases. CDR1 KGHSH and CDR2 LQKENI come from the germline V gene. V gave up 3 bases and J gave up 3 bases, with 13 bases separating them. This CDR3 spans 15 amino acids. CDR3 loop: CASSPATGTTDTQYF. Written as DNA, the CDR3 is TGTGCCAGCTCACCTGCAACGGGAACGACAGATACGCAGTATTTT.

Concerning this clone itself: Other DNA sequences in this specimen translate into the identical CDR3. V gene TRBV29-1 combines with J gene TRBJ1-5, with a tentative D call TRBD1 (5 bases). Germline-derived CDR1 and CDR2 are SQVTM and ANQGSEA. The CDR3 loop spans 13 amino acids. Deletions cut 6 bases from V and 2 bases from J, with 11 bases between. The CDR3 DNA reads as TGCAGCGTGGTGTCGGGGGGCAATCAGCCCCAGCATTTT. Translation gives CSVVSGGNQPQHF.

In its sample, this clone was seen once. The chain is built from TRBV18 and TRBJ2-1; D remains unclear. Trimming took off 5 bases at V and 6 bases at J, with 11 bases between the two ends. CDR1 is KGHSH and CDR2 is LQKENI in the germline V gene. The CDR3 spans 13 residues. The DNA of the CDR3 is TGTGCCAGCTCATCACGGATCAGCAATGAGCAGTTCTTC. The encoded protein is CASSSRISNEQFF.

The chain recombines TRBV5-1 with TRBJ2-2; D not certain. CDR3 size: 13 residues. Germline CDR1 SGHRS, CDR2 YFSETQ. Trimming left V 4 bases short and J 1 base short, with 5 bases between. CDR3 sequence reads: CASSGWNTGELFF. The CDR3 region has the DNA TGCGCCAGCAGCGGATGGAACACCGGGGAGCTGTTTTTT.

V gene TRBV7-2 combines with J gene TRBJ1-2; 11 bases line up with TRBD1. Germline lookup yields CDR1 SGHTA and CDR2 FQGNSA. CDR3 size: 14 residues. J lost 4 bases, V lost 6 bases, and 4 bases had no gene match. The CDR3 region is CASSRDRGTYGYTF. As DNA, the CDR3 is TGTGCCAGCAGTCGGGACAGGGGGACCTATGGCTACACCTTC. Using reference TRBV7-2 and TRBJ1-2 for the parts outside the CDR3, the full variable domain is GAGVSQSPSNKVTEKGKDVELRCDPISGHTALYWYRQSLGQGLEFLIYFQGNSAPDKSGLPSDRFSAERTGGSVSTLTIQRTQQEDSAVYLCASSRDRGTYGYTFGSGTRLTVV.

This clone was recorded only once. This chain uses TRBV30 with TRBJ1-2; D is undetermined. V was shortened by 1 base and J by 0 bases, with 12 bases between the two germline ends. This CDR3 region has 15 residues. CDR1 and CDR2 from the germline V gene are GTSNPN and SVGIG (reference sequence). CDR3 residues: CAWSELGETNYGYTF. CDR3 DNA: TGTGCCTGGAGTGAATTAGGAGAGACTAACTATGGCTACACCTTC.

The chain recombines TRBV3-1 (or the pseudogene TRBV3-2) with TRBJ1-6; a possible D gene is TRBD1 (5 bases). Germline V gene data show CDR1 as LGHDT and CDR2 as YNNKEL (reference sequence). V shed 5 bases and J shed 0 bases, with 11 bases lying between them. The CDR3 extends over 16 amino acids. The CDR3 nucleotides are TGTGCCAGCAGCTCGGGACGGAGCTCCTATAATTCACCCCTCCACTTT. This translates into CASSSGRSSYNSPLHF.

The V gene is TRBV20-1, the J gene TRBJ2-7; D is tentatively TRBD1 or TRBD2 (6 bases each). The CDR3 consists of 14 residues. Trimming removed 3 bases from V and 6 bases from J, with 18 bases in between. Per the germline V gene, CDR1 is DFQATT and CDR2 is SNEGSKA (reference sequence). The CDR3 DNA reads TGCAGTGCTAGTTTCGGGACTCCCAGGGGCGAGCAGTACTTC. This gives the protein CSASFGTPRGEQYF.

The V call is TRBV7-2, the J call TRBJ2-1, with 10 bases identical to TRBD2. The V gene end was trimmed by 3 bases and the J gene end by 2 bases; junction bases not matched to a gene: 4. This CDR3 contains 16 residues. CDR1 is SGHTA, CDR2 FQGNSA, per germline. This chain's CDR3 is CASSFTSGVTYNEQFF. Written as DNA, the CDR3 is TGTGCCAGCAGCTTTACTAGCGGGGTGACCTACAATGAGCAGTTCTTC.

The chain has TRBV7-9 and TRBJ2-7; D ambiguous. Germline V gene lookup returns CDR1 SEHNR and CDR2 FQNEAQ (reference sequence). The germline V and J ends were trimmed by 6 bases and 3 bases, with 15 bases remaining between them. The CDR3 is made up of 14 amino acids. CDR3: CASSVNQPDYEQYF. The CDR3 bases are TGTGCCAGCAGTGTGAACCAACCGGACTACGAGCAGTACTTC.

The rearrangement uses TRBV5-1 and TRBJ1-2, with D possibly TRBD1 on 6 matching bases. V shed 2 bases and J shed 8 bases, with 16 bases lying between them. The length of the CDR3 is 14 residues. Looked up from germline, CDR1 is SGHRS and CDR2 is YFSETQ. The CDR3 here is CASSFGSGEGGYTF. The CDR3, as DNA: TGCGCCAGCAGCTTTGGGTCAGGGGAAGGGGGCTACACCTTC.